The 21 T cell receptor beta chains presented below share a single source sample, sequenced in a study of T-cell reconstitution after alpha-beta-depleted transplantation in children. Unique molecular identifiers were incorporated during preparation of the TCRbeta library. MiXCR, applied by TCRdb to the PCR reads, yields one record per CDR3 protein. The sample lists hundreds of thousands of distinct CDR3 sequences, 10% to 15% occurring once. Sequenced material: PBMCs, mostly from graft donor cells, taken 360 days after TCRalphabeta/CD19-depleted stem cell transplant. These receptors were taken from a male patient younger than 18 who had a stem cell transplant for acute myeloid leukemia, so the T cells may come from the graft donor.

The chain employs TRBV20-1 and TRBJ2-7; 9 bases line up with TRBD2. The germline gives CDR1 DFQATT, CDR2 SNEGSKA (reference sequence). CDR3 length: 12 amino acids. CDR3 DNA: TGCTGTTCTAGCGGGACTTCGGGGGAGCAGTACTTC. Its protein is CCSSGTSGEQYF.

The chain recombines TRBV9 with TRBJ2-3; D remains unclear. Deletions cut 0 bases from V and 9 bases from J, with 5 bases between. Per the germline V gene, CDR1 is SGDLS and CDR2 is YYNGEE. CDR3 size: 11 residues. CDR3 in amino acids: CASSVGLTQYF. In nucleotides, the CDR3 is TGTGCCAGCAGCGTAGGGCTGACGCAGTATTTT.

The chain recombines TRBV20-1 with TRBJ2-5, with TRBD2 matching over 13 bases. This CDR3 region has 19 residues. Germline V gene lookup returns CDR1 DFQATT and CDR2 SNEGSKA (reference sequence). V was clipped by 1 base and J by 4 bases; unmatched bases: 15. The CDR3, as DNA: TGCAGTGCTAGAGGAGTGAGGACTAGCGGGAGCGGGGTGTTAGAGACCCAGTACTTC. It encodes CSARGVRTSGSGVLETQYF.

The chain recombines TRBV5-6 with TRBJ2-4; D might be TRBD2 (5 bases). With 0 bases removed from V and 1 base from J, the gap between germline ends came to 5 bases. The CDR3 length is 14 residues. Looked up from germline, CDR1 is SGHDT and CDR2 is YYEEEE. The CDR3 here is CASSLGEAKNIQYF. The CDR3 nucleotides are TGTGCCAGCAGCTTGGGGGAGGCCAAAAACATTCAGTACTTC.

The rearrangement joins TRBV20-1 to TRBJ2-7; weak D call: TRBD2 (5 bases). Looked up from germline, CDR1 is DFQATT and CDR2 is SNEGSKA (reference sequence). V was shortened by 3 bases and J by 4 bases, with 19 bases between the two germline ends. This CDR3 contains 15 residues. The CDR3 DNA reads as TGCAGTGCTAGTAGGGTCTTGACTATAAATTACGAGCAGTACTTC. It specifies CSASRVLTINYEQYF.

This clonotype has just a few counts. The rearrangement uses TRBV29-1 and TRBJ2-7; TRBD1 matches 8 bases. The CDR3 spans 15 residues. The V and J ends lost 4 bases and 0 bases, in that order; junction bases with no gene match: 8. The germline gives CDR1 SQVTM, CDR2 ANQGSEA. This chain's CDR3 is CSVGIGTGISYEQYF. DNA for the CDR3: TGCAGCGTTGGGATAGGGACAGGTATCTCCTACGAGCAGTACTTC.

This clonotype has more than one count but fewer than ten. The rearrangement uses TRBV6-1 and TRBJ2-2; maybe TRBD2 (6 bases). CDR3 size: 16 residues. Trimming cost V 4 bases and J 3 bases, with 15 bases left between them. Germline V lookup: CDR1 MNHNS, CDR2 SASEGT. The CDR3 coding sequence is TGTGCCAGCAGTGGACCGGGACTCGGATACACCGGGGAGCTGTTTTTT. Its protein is CASSGPGLGYTGELFF.

V gene TRBV10-3 combines with J gene TRBJ2-1; 7 bases agree with TRBD2. Germline lookup yields CDR1 ENHRY and CDR2 SYGVKD. V shed 11 bases, J shed 7 bases, and the junction held 14 bases outside the gene matches. The CDR3 is 14 amino acids. The CDR3 nucleotides read TGTGCCCTCCGGCGGGGCCGGGGGGAGAATGAGCAGTTCTTC. Its translation is CALRRGRGENEQFF.

This chain connects TRBV3-1 to TRBJ2-2; the match to TRBD1 covers 9 bases. The CDR3 totals 16 residues. Germline V gives CDR1 LGHDT, CDR2 YNNKEL (reference sequence). The V gene end was trimmed by 5 bases and the J gene end by 6 bases; junction bases not matched to a gene: 10. The CDR3 reads CASSYTGTGWAGELFF. CDR3 coding DNA: TGTGCCAGCAGCTACACCGGGACAGGGTGGGCCGGGGAGCTGTTTTTT.

V usage is TRBV12-3 or TRBV12-4 and J usage is TRBJ2-3; 10 bases map to TRBD1. The V gene end was trimmed by 2 bases and the J gene end by 2 bases; junction bases not matched to a gene: 4. The CDR3 sequence is 16 residues long. The chain's CDR3 is CASSLRGTGATDTQYF. DNA for the CDR3: TGTGCCAGCAGTTTAAGGGGGACAGGGGCCACAGATACGCAGTATTTT.

The sample holds a few counts of this clonotype. The chain couples TRBV29-1 to TRBJ2-3; D not resolved. V was clipped by 6 bases and J by 0 bases, with 7 bases between them. Germline CDR1 SQVTM, CDR2 ANQGSEA. The CDR3 has 12 amino acids. The CDR3 region has the DNA TGCAGCGTCTACCTTAGCACAGATACGCAGTATTTT. Translation gives CSVYLSTDTQYF.

This clonotype came up many times. The chain employs TRBV24-1 and TRBJ2-3, with 7 bases matching TRBD1. This CDR3 comprises 16 residues. J lost 6 bases, V lost 2 bases, and 10 bases had no gene match. In germline, CDR1 is KGHDR, CDR2 SFDVKD. Here the CDR3 reads CATSDYYRGVSDTQYF. The CDR3 coding sequence is TGTGCCACCAGTGATTATTACAGGGGAGTCTCGGATACGCAGTATTTT.

V usage is TRBV12-3 or TRBV12-4 and J usage is TRBJ2-2; TRBD1 matches 8 bases. The CDR3 consists of 13 residues. Losses at the gene ends were 6 bases for V and 7 bases for J; bases not matched to a gene: 4. The CDR3 DNA is TGTGCCAGCAGCCTTGACAGGGGCGGGGAGCTGTTTTTT. Translating gives CASSLDRGGELFF.

This clonotype was seen repeatedly, ten times or more. V and J are TRBV30 and TRBJ2-7, with a possible D match to TRBD2 (6 bases). Germline-derived CDR1 and CDR2 are GTSNPN and SVGIG (reference sequence). CDR3 length equals 10 residues. V lost 6 bases and J lost 5, with 8 bases in between. The CDR3 region is CACRGNEQYF. CDR3 nucleotides: TGTGCCTGTCGGGGGAACGAGCAGTACTTC.

This clonotype was detected a few times. The rearrangement uses TRBV29-1 and TRBJ1-1; weak D call: TRBD1 (5 bases). The CDR3 is 13 amino acids. The germline V gene has CDR1 SQVTM and CDR2 ANQGSEA. The germline V and J ends were trimmed by 4 bases and 4 bases, with 13 bases remaining between them. The CDR3 DNA is TGCAGCGTTGTTGGGTCCGGGGGCACTGAAGCTTTCTTT. Encoded protein: CSVVGSGGTEAFF.

V gene TRBV3-1 combines with J gene TRBJ2-2; 11 bases fit TRBD2. The V gene's germline CDR1 is LGHDT and CDR2 YNNKEL (reference sequence). V lost 0 bases to trimming and J lost 4 bases; unmatched junction nucleotides: 4. CDR3 length equals 17 residues. The CDR3 DNA follows: TGTGCCAGCAGCCAAGAGCTACTAGCGGGAGTCACCGGGGAGCTGTTTTTT. It specifies CASSQELLAGVTGELFF.

The V gene is TRBV6-2 or TRBV6-3, the J gene TRBJ1-5; the D is unclear. The CDR3 has 15 amino acids. Germline loops: CDR1 MNHEY, CDR2 SVGEGT. Trimming stripped 4 bases from V and 5 bases from J, with 15 bases between. The CDR3 bases are TGTGCCAGCAGTTCCTTGTTTCCTACTTATCAGCCCCAGCATTTT. This translates into CASSSLFPTYQPQHF.

This clonotype was found many times. Written as DNA, the CDR3 is TGTGCCAGCAGCTTCGGGGGGGCCGGATACAATGAGCAGTTCTTC. Translation gives CASSFGGAGYNEQFF. The chain combines TRBV7-9 with TRBJ2-1, with 8 bases identical to TRBD2. The junction had 5 bases not matched to a gene; V was cut back by 3 bases and J by 4 bases. CDR1 SEHNR and CDR2 FQNEAQ come from the germline V gene (reference sequence). The CDR3 sequence is 15 residues long.

Turning to this clonotype: Compared with germline, one end of the junction differs, possibly owing to a read error. This chain joins TRBV2 and TRBJ2-5, with 7 bases identical to TRBD1. Per germline, CDR1 SNHLY and CDR2 FYNNEI. This CDR3 contains 16 residues. CDR3 sequence: CASSVEQGYPQETLYF. DNA for the CDR3: TGTGCCAGCAGTGTAGAACAGGGGTACCCTCAAGAGACCCTGTACTTC.

This chain uses TRBV7-9 with TRBJ2-3; 10 bases match TRBD1. Germline CDR1 reads SEHNR; CDR2 reads FQNEAQ (reference sequence). J lost 3 bases, V lost 0 bases, and 6 bases had no gene match. The CDR3 loop spans 17 amino acids. DNA of the CDR3: TGTGCCAGCAGCTTAGCAACCGGGACAGGGGAGACAGATACGCAGTATTTT. It specifies CASSLATGTGETDTQYF.

This clonotype was observed a handful of times. The rearrangement uses TRBV5-6 and TRBJ2-7; D not certain. The CDR3 loop spans 15 amino acids. The V gene's germline CDR1 is SGHDT and CDR2 YYEEEE. Between the trimmed V and J ends, which lost 0 bases and 5 bases, there was a span of 15 bases. The CDR3: CASSLGKILRHEQYF. The CDR3 nucleotides are TGTGCCAGCAGCTTGGGAAAGATTCTAAGACACGAGCAGTACTTC.